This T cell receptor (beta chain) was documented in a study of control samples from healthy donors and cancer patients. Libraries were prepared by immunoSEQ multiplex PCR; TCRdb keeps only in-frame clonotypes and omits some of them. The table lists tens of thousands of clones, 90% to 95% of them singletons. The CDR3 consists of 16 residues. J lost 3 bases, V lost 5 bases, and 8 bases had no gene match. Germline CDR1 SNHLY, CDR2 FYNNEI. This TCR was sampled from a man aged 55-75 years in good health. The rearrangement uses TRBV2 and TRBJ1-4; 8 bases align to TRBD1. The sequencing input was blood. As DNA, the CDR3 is TGTGCCAGCAGTTTGGGTGCGGGACAGGCTAATGAAAAACTGTTTTTT. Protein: CASSLGAGQANEKLFF.